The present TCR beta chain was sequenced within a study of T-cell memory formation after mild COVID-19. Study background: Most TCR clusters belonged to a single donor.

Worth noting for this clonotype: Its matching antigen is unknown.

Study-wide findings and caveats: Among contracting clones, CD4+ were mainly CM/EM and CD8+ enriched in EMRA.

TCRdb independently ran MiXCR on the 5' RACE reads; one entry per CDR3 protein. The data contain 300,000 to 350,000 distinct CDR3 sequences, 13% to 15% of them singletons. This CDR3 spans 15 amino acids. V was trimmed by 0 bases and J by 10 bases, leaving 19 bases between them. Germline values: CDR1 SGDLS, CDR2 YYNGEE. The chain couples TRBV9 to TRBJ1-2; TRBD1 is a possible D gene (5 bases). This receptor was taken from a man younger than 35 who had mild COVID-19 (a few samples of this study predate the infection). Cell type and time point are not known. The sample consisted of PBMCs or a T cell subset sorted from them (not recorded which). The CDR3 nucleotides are TGTGCCAGCAGCGTAGGGTCGGGGCCCTCGGGAGACTACACCTTC. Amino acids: CASSVGSGPSGDYTF.